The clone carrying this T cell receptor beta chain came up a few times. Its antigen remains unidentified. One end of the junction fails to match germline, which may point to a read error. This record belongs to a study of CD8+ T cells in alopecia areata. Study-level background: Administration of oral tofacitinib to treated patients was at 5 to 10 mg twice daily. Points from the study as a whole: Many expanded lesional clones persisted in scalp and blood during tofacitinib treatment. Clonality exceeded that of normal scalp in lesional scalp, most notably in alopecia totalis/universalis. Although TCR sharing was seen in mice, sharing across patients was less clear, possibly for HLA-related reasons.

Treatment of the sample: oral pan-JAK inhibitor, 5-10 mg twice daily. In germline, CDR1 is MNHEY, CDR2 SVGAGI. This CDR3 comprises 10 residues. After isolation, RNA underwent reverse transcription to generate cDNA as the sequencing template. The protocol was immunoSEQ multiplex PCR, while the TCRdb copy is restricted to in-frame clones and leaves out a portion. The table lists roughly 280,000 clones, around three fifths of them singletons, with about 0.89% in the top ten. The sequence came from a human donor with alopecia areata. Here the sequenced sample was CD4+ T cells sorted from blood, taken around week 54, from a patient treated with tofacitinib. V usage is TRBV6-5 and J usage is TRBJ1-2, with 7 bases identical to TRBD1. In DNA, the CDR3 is TGTGCCAGCAGCCCCAGGGGGTCCTGCTTC. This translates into CASSPRGSCF.